These 19 T cell receptor beta chains originate from one sample sequenced in a study of blood T cell repertoires in COVID-19. The assay was immunoSEQ multiplex PCR, and TCRdb's table has in-frame clones only and misses some. The sample lists some 250,000 clones, around three quarters occurring once. The specimen was peripheral blood. The receptor source for this set is a woman of 80 years or more with acute or convalescent COVID-19.

The gene calls are TRBV7-9 and TRBJ2-7, with D possibly matching TRBD2 (6 bases). CDR1 is SEHNR, CDR2 FQNEAQ, per germline (reference sequence). The V end was cut by 5 bases, the J end by 1 base, with 18 bases between. The CDR3 is 16 residues long. The CDR3 sequence: CASSAVWLGGSYEQYF. The CDR3 DNA reads as TGTGCCAGCAGCGCAGTATGGTTGGGGGGTTCCTACGAGCAGTACTTC.

The sample holds one count of this clone. The chain is built from TRBV19 and TRBJ2-1, with D unclear. Germline-derived CDR1 and CDR2 are LNHDA and SQIVND (reference sequence). With 6 bases removed from V and 2 bases from J, the gap between germline ends came to 20 bases. There are 17 residues in the CDR3. Here the CDR3 reads CASRPAAGGPTYNEQFF. DNA for the CDR3: TGTGCCAGTAGGCCCGCCGCCGGTGGGCCAACCTACAATGAGCAGTTCTTC.

This clone has more than one count but fewer than ten. The rearrangement uses TRBV5-1 and TRBJ2-5; 10 bases map to TRBD1. This CDR3 comprises 17 residues. Germline V gives CDR1 SGHRS, CDR2 YFSETQ. V lost 0 bases, J lost 3 bases, and 8 bases stayed unmatched. As DNA, the CDR3 is TGCGCCAGCAGCTTGGGTATGACGGACAGGGGGGAAGAGACCCAGTACTTC. It codes for CASSLGMTDRGEETQYF. Filled out from reference TRBV5-1 and TRBJ2-5, the complete variable domain reads KAGVTQTPRYLIKTRGQQVTLSCSPISGHRSVSWYQQTPGQGLQFLFEYFSETQRNKGNFPGRFSGRQFSNSRSEMNVSTLELGDSALYLCASSLGMTDRGEETQYFGPGTRLLVL.

This chain connects TRBV4-1 to TRBJ1-6; D gene uncertain. With 3 bases removed from V and 4 bases from J, the gap between germline ends came to 16 bases. This CDR3 comprises 17 residues. Germline V CDR1 and CDR2: MGHRA, YSYEKL. The CDR3: CASSHPLAGSYNSPLHF. Here the CDR3 DNA reads TGCGCCAGCAGCCACCCCCTCGCGGGGAGTTATAATTCACCCCTCCACTTT.

The chain couples TRBV21-1 to TRBJ1-5; TRBD1, the table's D call, was not compared with the DNA. TRBV21-1 is labeled a pseudogene. The CDR3 length is 18 residues. The CDR3 loop reads CASSSRTGGCVGNQPQHF. In DNA form, the CDR3 reads TGTGCCAGCAGCTCGCGGACAGGGGGTTGTGTCGGCAATCAGCCCCAGCATTTT.

This chain joins TRBV4-2 and TRBJ1-3, with 8 bases lining up with TRBD1. The germline CDR1 and CDR2 sequences are LGHNA and YNFKEQ. J lost 1 base, V lost 1 base, and 3 bases had no gene match. The CDR3 sequence is 16 residues long. The CDR3 sequence is CASSQGDRGSGNTIYF. CDR3 in DNA: TGTGCCAGCAGCCAAGGCGACAGGGGATCTGGAAACACCATATATTTT.

V and J are TRBV30 and TRBJ1-5, with D possibly being TRBD1 (6 bases). Germline lookup yields CDR1 GTSNPN and CDR2 SVGIG (reference sequence). Deletions cut 0 bases from V and 4 bases from J, with 16 bases between. This CDR3 contains 16 residues. The CDR3 DNA sequence: TGTGCCTGGAGTGTCCTAACCCCTACAGGGAATCAGCCCCAGCATTTT. Amino acids: CAWSVLTPTGNQPQHF.

The chain recombines TRBV3-1 (or the pseudogene TRBV3-2) with TRBJ1-2; D unresolved. This CDR3 has 16 amino acids. Trimming took off 0 bases at V and 8 bases at J, with 19 bases between the two ends. Germline V gene lookup returns CDR1 LGHDT and CDR2 YNNKEL (reference sequence). CDR3 in DNA: TGTGCCAGCAGCCAAGATCTCGGAGTAAGGAGGCCGGGCTACACCTTC. This encodes CASSQDLGVRRPGYTF.

This chain uses TRBV18 with TRBJ1-1; D is possibly TRBD1 (5 bases). CDR1 is KGHSH, CDR2 LQKENI, per germline. The CDR3 sequence is 15 residues long. Trimming pared 2 bases from V and 4 bases from J, leaving 14 bases between. CDR3 region: CASSPKAGRSTEAFF. The CDR3 coding sequence is TGTGCCAGCTCACCAAAGGCAGGGCGGAGCACTGAAGCTTTCTTT.

The sample holds a few counts of this clone. The CDR3 DNA sequence: TGTGCCAGCAGTGAGCAGTCAGGGGTCGGAAATCAGCCCCAGCATTTT. Its translation is CASSEQSGVGNQPQHF. The J gene is TRBJ1-5, the V gene TRBV6-1, with a weak D call TRBD1 (6 bases). This CDR3 comprises 16 residues. Germline V gene data show CDR1 as MNHNS and CDR2 as SASEGT. V was clipped by 3 bases and J by 4 bases, with 16 bases between them.

CDR3 nucleotide sequence: TGCGCCAGCAGCTTGGGACAGGGGGCGTTATACGAGCAGTACTTC. Translated: CASSLGQGALYEQYF. The chain recombines TRBV5-1 with TRBJ2-7, with 10 positions matching TRBD1. The CDR3 is made up of 15 amino acids. Germline CDR1 is SGHRS and CDR2 is YFSETQ. Germline trimming cut 0 bases from V and 4 bases from J; bases unmatched to any gene: 4.

V and J are TRBV11-2 and TRBJ1-3; the match to TRBD1 covers 8 bases. J was trimmed by 0 bases and V by 4 bases; bases with no gene match: 8. Germline loops: CDR1 SGHAT, CDR2 FQNNGV. This CDR3 contains 17 residues. CDR3 nucleotide sequence: TGTGCCAGCAGCTCACGAGGACAGGGTAGCTCTGGAAACACCATATATTTT. The encoded protein is CASSSRGQGSSGNTIYF.

Here the CDR3 reads CASTTGNNEKLFF. The CDR3 DNA is TGTGCCAGCACCACAGGGAATAATGAAAAACTGTTTTTT. The chain combines TRBV6-5 with TRBJ1-4; D perhaps matches TRBD1 (6 bases). Germline V gene data show CDR1 as MNHEY and CDR2 as SVGAGI. The CDR3 sequence is 13 residues long. V lost 7 bases and J lost 4, with 10 bases in between.

This clone was detected once. The genes are TRBV18 and TRBJ1-1, with 8 positions matching TRBD1. The CDR3 runs to 15 residues. Germline V gives CDR1 KGHSH, CDR2 LQKENI. The V segment lost 3 bases and the J segment 5 bases; nucleotides outside the gene matches: 8. The CDR3 spells CASSPMTGDGTEAFF. The CDR3 nucleotides read TGTGCCAGCTCACCCATGACAGGGGACGGTACTGAAGCTTTCTTT.

The chain carries TRBV7-9 and TRBJ1-1; no clear D gene. V was trimmed by 5 bases and J by 0 bases, leaving 10 bases between them. Germline CDR1 and CDR2: SEHNR and FQNEAQ (reference sequence). This CDR3 has 14 residues. The CDR3 loop is CASSPGIMNTEAFF. The CDR3 coding sequence is TGTGCCAGCAGCCCGGGGATAATGAACACTGAAGCTTTCTTT. Full variable domain (remainder filled in from reference TRBV7-9 and TRBJ1-1): DTGVSQNPRHKITKRGQNVTFRCDPISEHNRLYWYRQTLGQGPEFLTYFQNEAQLEKSRLLSDRFSAERPKGSFSTLEIQRTEQGDSAMYLCASSPGIMNTEAFFGQGTRLTVV.

This CDR3 reads CASSIAGLITIGYTF. CDR3 DNA: TGTGCCAGTAGTATAGCTGGGTTAATAACTATTGGCTACACCTTC. The chain is built from TRBV19 and TRBJ1-2; D is ambiguous. The CDR3 sequence is 15 residues long. V lost 1 base, J lost 7 bases, and 16 bases lay in between. Per germline, CDR1 LNHDA and CDR2 SQIVND (reference sequence).

About this clone: Other DNA sequences of this sample code for an identical CDR3. The chain is built from TRBV7-2 and TRBJ2-7; D uncertain. Looked up from germline, CDR1 is SGHTA and CDR2 is FQGNSA. The CDR3 consists of 13 residues. The V end lost 5 bases, the J end lost 2 bases, and 10 bases lay between the germline ends. CDR3 protein: CASSRDIAYEQYF. Here the CDR3 DNA reads TGTGCCAGCAGCCGTGACATAGCCTACGAGCAGTACTTC.

The V gene is TRBV7-2, the J gene TRBJ1-1; TRBD1 might be the D (5 bases). CDR1 is SGHTA, CDR2 FQGNSA, per germline. CDR3 length: 14 amino acids. V was clipped by 4 bases and J by 2 bases, with 11 bases between them. In DNA form, the CDR3 reads TGTGCCAGCAGCTCAGGGTCAAGAAACACTGAAGCTTTCTTT. Translation: CASSSGSRNTEAFF.

This clone was seen just once. The chain combines TRBV30 with TRBJ1-2; 8 positions match TRBD1. CDR1 and CDR2 (germline): GTSNPN, SVGIG (reference sequence). This CDR3 region has 18 residues. The ends lost 0 bases at V and 1 base at J; junction bases unmatched: 13. The CDR3 DNA reads as TGTGCCTGGAGTGTACGATTTGGCAGGGGGCGGATTAACTATGGCTACACCTTC. Protein product: CAWSVRFGRGRINYGYTF. The full variable domain, its missing parts supplied by reference TRBV30 and TRBJ1-2, is SQTIHQWPATLVQPVGSPLSLECTVEGTSNPNLYWYRQAAGRGLQLLFYSVGIGQISSEVPQNLSASRPQDRQFILSSKKLLLSDSGFYLCAWSVRFGRGRINYGYTFGSGTRLTVV.